This TCR beta chain was profiled in a study of T cells in women clearing cervical HPV infection. Study-wide background: For cases, blood was sampled a median 149 days after lesion detection, interquartile range roughly 90 to 210 days. With HLA typing for only a few women, HLA confounding remains possible.

Overall study results and limits: CIN3+ cases had significantly higher TCR repertoire richness than controls, but evenness did not differ.

HPV was found by MY09/MY11 PCR and dot-blot genotyping. This table comes from immunoSEQ multiplex PCR, and its TCRdb copy is limited to in-frame clones, with some not included. The table gives about 34,000 clones; the top ten clones make up 1.4% of it. On this clone itself: What it recognizes is unknown. This same CDR3 is encoded by further DNA sequences in the sample.

The specimen sequenced was blood buffy coat. This receptor was obtained from a woman aged 18 to 75 with a cervical HPV16 infection that either progressed to CIN3+ or cleared (not recorded which).

CDR3 protein: CAWSPGQGAIYF. CDR3 bases read: TGTGCCTGGAGTCCCGGACAGGGCGCC. This rearrangement joins TRBV30 to TRBJ1-3; 8 bases align to TRBD1. The read finishes 3 residues shy of the CDR3 end, and the germline J gene is used to complete it. Germline loops: CDR1 GTSNPN, CDR2 SVGIG (reference sequence). CDR3 length equals 12 residues.